These 12 T cell receptor beta chains share one sample of origin, sequenced in a study of blood T cell repertoires in COVID-19. The protocol was immunoSEQ multiplex PCR, while the TCRdb copy is restricted to in-frame clones and leaves out a portion. The table has about 220,000 clones, around 84% seen once. Source material: PBMCs or T cells enriched from blood (not recorded which). These receptor sequences come from a woman aged 35 to 49 who had recovered from COVID-19.

The V call is TRBV7-9, the J call TRBJ2-5; 15 bases match TRBD2. The CDR3 length is 16 residues. Trimming took 4 bases from V and 6 from J; bases not matched to a gene: 6. CDR1 is SEHNR, CDR2 FQNEAQ, per germline (reference sequence). The CDR3 loop reads CASSSWTSGREKTQYF. DNA of the CDR3: TGTGCCAGCAGCTCCTGGACTAGCGGGAGGGAAAAGACCCAGTACTTC.

The chain links TRBV24-1 to TRBJ2-2; 7 bases agree with TRBD2. This CDR3 has 13 residues. CDR1 is KGHDR, CDR2 SFDVKD, per germline. V lost 4 bases, J lost 5 bases, and 0 bases stayed unmatched. The CDR3 DNA sequence: TGTGCCACCAGTGAGGGAGGGACCGGGGAGCTGTTTTTT. It yields the protein CATSEGGTGELFF.

The table lists this clone with a few counts. This chain links TRBV11-2 with TRBJ2-7; a possible D gene is TRBD1 (6 bases). Germline V gives CDR1 SGHAT, CDR2 FQNNGV. Trimming cost V 3 bases and J 5 bases, with 14 bases left between them. This CDR3 region has 14 residues. The CDR3 region has the DNA TGTGCCAGCAGCTTCAGGGGAGACTGGAACGAGCAGTACTTC. It specifies CASSFRGDWNEQYF.

The gene calls are TRBV10-3 and TRBJ2-1; D is perhaps TRBD2 (6 bases). In germline, CDR1 is ENHRY, CDR2 SYGVKD. The CDR3 covers 12 residues. Deletions cut 10 bases from V and 6 bases from J, with 13 bases between. CDR3 loop: CATRLEGNEQFF. CDR3 bases: TGTGCCACTCGACTAGAGGGCAATGAGCAGTTCTTC.

This chain's CDR3 is CASMVQGGYEQFF. Written as DNA, the CDR3 is TGTGCCAGCATGGTACAAGGGGGCTATGAGCAGTTCTTC. This sequence joins TRBV12-3 or TRBV12-4 and TRBJ2-1; the match to TRBD1 covers 7 bases. The CDR3 has 13 residues. V lost 7 bases, J lost 8 bases, and 8 bases stayed unmatched.

The V gene is TRBV21-1, the J gene TRBJ2-2; the table's D call TRBD2 went unverified against the DNA. TRBV21-1 is annotated as a pseudogene. CDR3 length equals 19 residues. The CDR3 sequence: CASSSNGLAGVRGTGELFF. As DNA, the CDR3 is TGTGCCAGCAGTTCGAATGGACTAGCGGGCGTCCGGGGCACCGGGGAGCTGTTTTTT.

The gene calls are TRBV7-9 and TRBJ2-2; TRBD2 agrees at 8 bases. Germline V gives CDR1 SEHNR, CDR2 FQNEAQ (reference sequence). The CDR3 consists of 17 residues. With 2 bases clipped from V and 6 bases from J, the junction kept 11 bases outside the gene matches. CDR3 bases: TGTGCCAGCAGCTTATCGTTGGGGCTAGCGGGCCCCGGGGAGCTGTTTTTT. Protein: CASSLSLGLAGPGELFF.

This chain uses TRBV2 with TRBJ2-1; D may be TRBD1 (5 bases). Germline V gene sequence: CDR1 SNHLY, CDR2 FYNNEI. V dropped 2 bases and J dropped 10 bases, with 15 bases sitting between them. The length of the CDR3 is 14 residues. CDR3 region: CASSESGRVEEQFF. DNA of the CDR3: TGTGCCAGCAGTGAATCGGGCAGGGTAGAGGAGCAGTTCTTC.

The chain uses TRBV28 and TRBJ2-7, with TRBD1 matching 9 bases. Germline V gene data show CDR1 as MDHEN and CDR2 as SYDVKM. V shed 3 bases, J shed 2 bases, and the junction held 2 bases outside the gene matches. This CDR3 contains 14 residues. The DNA of the CDR3 is TGTGCCAGCAGTTTGGGGACAGGGCCCTACGAGCAGTACTTC. Its protein product is CASSLGTGPYEQYF.

The chain joins TRBV6-5 to TRBJ2-4, with 9 nucleotides matching TRBD1. Germline V lookup: CDR1 MNHEY, CDR2 SVGAGI. This CDR3 contains 14 residues. Trimming took 2 bases from V and 8 from J; bases not matched to a gene: 4. DNA of the CDR3: TGTGCCAGCAGTTACCGGGACAGGGTAGACATTCAGTACTTC. This codes for CASSYRDRVDIQYF.

The V and J genes are TRBV7-2 and TRBJ2-1, with 10 bases that match TRBD2. There are 16 residues in the CDR3. With V trimmed by 3 bases and J by 7 bases, 9 bases remained unmatched. Germline values: CDR1 SGHTA, CDR2 FQGNSA. CDR3 sequence reads: CASSFQGSGRRNEQFF. CDR3 in DNA: TGTGCCAGCAGCTTCCAGGGTAGCGGGAGGAGGAATGAGCAGTTCTTC.

This chain connects TRBV11-2 to TRBJ2-7, with D unresolved. CDR1 and CDR2 from the germline V gene are SGHAT and FQNNGV. V was clipped by 5 bases and J by 4 bases, with 6 bases between them. The CDR3 extends over 11 amino acids. The CDR3 coding sequence is TGTGCCAGCAGCCAGAATTACGAGCAGTACGTC. Its protein product is CASSQNYEQYV.